The 5 T cell receptor beta chains below were found in one sample sequenced in a study of T cell repertoires in cytomegalovirus infection. Antigen specificity for these receptors is unknown. MiXCR, run by TCRdb on the reads, gives a single entry per CDR3 protein. This table has 650,000 to 900,000 distinct CDR3 sequences, almost 30% appearing once. The specimen was cultured CD8+ T cells from PBMCs, collected from culture after CMV antigen stimulation. These receptors all stem from a human donor in good health (CMV status not recorded). Some clones in this sample may be carry-over from other donors' samples.

This clonotype was seen only once. This chain uses TRBV7-9 with TRBJ2-1; 9 bases agree with TRBD2. Trimming cost V 0 bases and J 9 bases; bases outside gene matches: 6. This CDR3 has 15 amino acids. Germline-derived CDR1 and CDR2 are SEHNR and FQNEAQ (reference sequence). The CDR3 coding sequence is TGTGCCAGCAGCTTAGCGTGGAATAGCGGGGGTGAGCAGTTCTTC. Its translation is CASSLAWNSGGEQFF.

A few counts support this clonotype. The chain joins TRBV19 to TRBJ2-7; tentative D call: TRBD2 (5 bases). Trimming took 6 bases from V and 7 from J, leaving 13 bases between them. CDR1 and CDR2 (germline): LNHDA, SQIVND (reference sequence). The CDR3 runs 12 residues. CDR3 nucleotides: TGTGCCAGTAGCCCTGGAGGTAGTGAGCAGTACGTC. Protein sequence: CASSPGGSEQYV.

In this sample, this clonotype turned up a few times. The chain couples TRBV7-8 to TRBJ1-1; D unclear. Trimming removed 0 bases from V and 5 bases from J, with 10 bases in between. Looked up from germline, CDR1 is SGHVS and CDR2 is FQNEAQ. This CDR3 region has 14 residues. In DNA form, the CDR3 reads TGTGCCAGCAGCTTAGCCCCCGGGATTACTGAAGCTTTCTTT. Translated: CASSLAPGITEAFF.

This chain links TRBV28 with TRBJ1-6; TRBD1 is a possible D gene (5 bases). The CDR3 is 18 amino acids. V was trimmed by 5 bases and J by 0 bases, leaving 17 bases between them. The germline V gene has CDR1 MDHEN and CDR2 SYDVKM. CDR3 sequence reads: CASSARDGKISYNSPLHF. Here the CDR3 DNA reads TGTGCCAGCAGTGCCCGGGACGGGAAGATCTCCTATAATTCACCCCTCCACTTT.

V and J are TRBV11-1 and TRBJ1-2; 7 nucleotides line up with TRBD1. The ends lost 2 bases at V and 2 bases at J; junction bases unmatched: 17. Germline lookup yields CDR1 SGHAT and CDR2 FQDESV (reference sequence). The CDR3 extends over 19 amino acids. The CDR3 sequence is CASSLLVRQGLSPNYGYTF. The CDR3, as DNA: TGTGCCAGCAGCTTATTGGTACGACAGGGTCTCTCACCGAACTATGGCTACACCTTC.